Described below is a single TCR beta chain sequence and its context. Its cognate antigen is unknown. V was cut by 5 bases and J by 6 bases, with 14 bases left in between. The CDR3 is 14 residues long. CDR1 and CDR2 (germline): SGHAT, FQDESV (reference sequence). The study ran the assay at deep level. Repertoires were generated with immunoSEQ multiplex PCR, while TCRdb's copy carries only in-frame clones and drops some. Counted here are about 750,000 clones, around 93% occurring once; the ten biggest clones make up 24%. CD45RO-negative, CCR7-positively selected cells formed the naive CD8 fraction, excluding terminally differentiated effector memory CD45RA+ cells. This record comes from a study of shared clonotypes between healthy human individuals. Whole-study results and caveats: It was anticipated that sequencing depth would influence how many clonotypes donors shared. Estimated richness values were generally larger in naive subsets than in memory subsets. A few donors had about 5% of their naive CD4 clonotypes in common.

The TCR originated in a man younger than 45 in good health. The chain employs TRBV11-1 and TRBJ2-1, with D unclear. Specimen: naive CD8+ T cells sorted from blood. The CDR3 region is CASSMDPVGNEQFF. CDR3 nucleotides: TGTGCCAGCAGCATGGACCCGGTGGGCAATGAGCAGTTCTTC. The full variable domain, in which reference TRBV11-1 and TRBJ2-1 provide the parts outside the CDR3, is EAEVAQSPRYKITEKSQAVAFWCDPISGHATLYWYRQILGQGPELLVQFQDESVVDDSQLPKDRFSAERLKGVDSTLKIQPAELGDSAMYLCASSMDPVGNEQFFGPGTRLTVL.